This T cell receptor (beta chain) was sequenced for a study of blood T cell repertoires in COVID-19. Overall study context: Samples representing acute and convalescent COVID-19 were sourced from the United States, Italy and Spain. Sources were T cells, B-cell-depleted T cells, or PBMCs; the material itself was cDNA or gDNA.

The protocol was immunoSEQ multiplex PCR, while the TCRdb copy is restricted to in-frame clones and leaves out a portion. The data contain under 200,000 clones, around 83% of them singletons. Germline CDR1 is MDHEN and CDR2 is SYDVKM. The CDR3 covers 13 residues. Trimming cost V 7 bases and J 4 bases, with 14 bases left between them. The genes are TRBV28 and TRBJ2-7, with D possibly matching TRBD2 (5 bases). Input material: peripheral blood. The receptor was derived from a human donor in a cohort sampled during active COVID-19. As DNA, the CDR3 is TGTGCCAGCACCCTGCGGGCCAGATACGAGCAGTACTTC. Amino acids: CASTLRARYEQYF.